This T cell receptor (beta chain) was captured in a study of shared T cell receptors in the human thymus. Using immunoSEQ multiplex PCR, the repertoire was profiled, and TCRdb retains in-frame clones only, with some absent. Here the sample spans some 720,000 clones, roughly 90% being singletons. These data were also reused for a study on human thymus T cells. That report adds: The study used thymus tissue resected during corrective heart surgery. Repertoires sampled from thymus and blood appeared biased in V and J gene usage. Related research reported highly overlapping thymic repertoires among unrelated individuals.

The TCR sequence derives from a boy younger than two with a congenital heart defect. The sequencing input was thymocytes.

CDR3 in amino acids: CASSGSTGKTPYEQYF. CDR3 DNA: TGCGCCAGCAGTGGTTCTACGGGGAAAACCCCCTACGAGCAGTACTTC. The chain uses TRBV10-2 and TRBJ2-7, with D possibly being TRBD2 (5 bases). Germline V lookup: CDR1 WSHSY, CDR2 SAAADI. The germline V and J ends were trimmed by 4 bases and 2 bases, with 18 bases remaining between them. The CDR3 length is 16 residues.